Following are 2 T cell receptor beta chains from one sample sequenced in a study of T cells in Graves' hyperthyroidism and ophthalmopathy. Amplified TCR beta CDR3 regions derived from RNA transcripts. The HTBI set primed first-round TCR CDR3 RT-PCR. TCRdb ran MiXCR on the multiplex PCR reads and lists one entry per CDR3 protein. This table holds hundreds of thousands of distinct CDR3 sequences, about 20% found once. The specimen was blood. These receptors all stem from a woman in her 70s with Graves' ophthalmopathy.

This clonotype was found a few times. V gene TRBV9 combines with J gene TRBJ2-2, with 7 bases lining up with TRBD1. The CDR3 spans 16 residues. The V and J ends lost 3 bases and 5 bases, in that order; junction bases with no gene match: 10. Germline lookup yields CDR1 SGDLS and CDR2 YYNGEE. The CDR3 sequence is CASSAAPTGSTGELFF. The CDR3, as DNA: TGTGCCAGCAGCGCCGCACCGACAGGGTCAACCGGGGAGCTGTTTTTT.

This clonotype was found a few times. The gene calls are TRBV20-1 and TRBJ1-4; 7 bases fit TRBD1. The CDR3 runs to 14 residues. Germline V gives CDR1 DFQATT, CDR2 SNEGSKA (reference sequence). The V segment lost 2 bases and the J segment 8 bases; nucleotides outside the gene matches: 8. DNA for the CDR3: TGCAGTGCTAGACAGGGGGGTATCTGGGAAAAACTGTTTTTT. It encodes CSARQGGIWEKLFF.